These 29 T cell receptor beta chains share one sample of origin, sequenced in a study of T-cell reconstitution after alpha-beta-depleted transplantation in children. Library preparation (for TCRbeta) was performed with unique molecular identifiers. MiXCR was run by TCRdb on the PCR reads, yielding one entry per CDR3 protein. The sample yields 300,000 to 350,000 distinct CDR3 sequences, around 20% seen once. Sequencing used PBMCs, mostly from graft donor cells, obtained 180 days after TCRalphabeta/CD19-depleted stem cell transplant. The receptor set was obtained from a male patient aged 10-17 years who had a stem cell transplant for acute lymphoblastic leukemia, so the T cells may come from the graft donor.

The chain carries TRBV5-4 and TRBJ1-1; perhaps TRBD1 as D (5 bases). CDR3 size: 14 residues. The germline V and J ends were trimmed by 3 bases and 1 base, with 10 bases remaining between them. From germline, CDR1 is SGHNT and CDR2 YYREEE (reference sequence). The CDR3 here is CASSWDLTNTEAFF. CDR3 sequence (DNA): TGTGCCAGCAGCTGGGACCTAACGAACACTGAAGCTTTCTTT.

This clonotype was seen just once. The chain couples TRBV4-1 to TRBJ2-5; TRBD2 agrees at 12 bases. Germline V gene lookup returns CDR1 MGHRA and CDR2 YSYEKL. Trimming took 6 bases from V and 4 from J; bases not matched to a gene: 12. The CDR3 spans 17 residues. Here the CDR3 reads CASSLGASGRARETQYF. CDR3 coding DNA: TGCGCCAGCAGTTTAGGGGCTAGCGGGAGGGCCCGAGAGACCCAGTACTTC.

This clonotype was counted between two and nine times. The CDR3 DNA reads as TGTGCCAGCAGCCAAGGCACATCGTTCAATCAGCCCCAGCATTTT. Translation: CASSQGTSFNQPQHF. This sequence joins TRBV4-2 and TRBJ1-5; the D is unclear. Deletions cut 1 base from V and 3 bases from J, with 10 bases between. CDR1 is LGHNA, CDR2 YNFKEQ, per germline. This CDR3 has 15 amino acids.

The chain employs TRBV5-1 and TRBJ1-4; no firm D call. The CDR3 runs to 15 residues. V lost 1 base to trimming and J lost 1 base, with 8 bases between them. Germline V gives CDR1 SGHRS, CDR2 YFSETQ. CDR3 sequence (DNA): TGCGCCAGCAGCTTGATTCCCCAAACTAATGAAAAACTGTTTTTT. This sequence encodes CASSLIPQTNEKLFF.

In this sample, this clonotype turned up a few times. Here the CDR3 reads CASSSTGTGYSLGGYTF. CDR3 bases: TGTGCCAGCAGCTCCACCGGGACAGGGTATTCTTTGGGTGGCTACACCTTC. The V call is TRBV7-2, the J call TRBJ1-2, with 9 bases aligning to TRBD1. V was pared by 4 bases and J by 7 bases, with 16 bases of the junction left unmatched. The germline gives CDR1 SGHTA, CDR2 FQGNSA. CDR3 length: 17 amino acids.

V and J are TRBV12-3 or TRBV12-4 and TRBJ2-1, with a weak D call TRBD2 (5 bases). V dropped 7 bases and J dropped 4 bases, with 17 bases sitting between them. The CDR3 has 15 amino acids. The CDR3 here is CASTNGFSGYNEQFF. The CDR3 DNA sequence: TGTGCCAGCACCAACGGGTTCAGCGGATACAATGAGCAGTTCTTC.

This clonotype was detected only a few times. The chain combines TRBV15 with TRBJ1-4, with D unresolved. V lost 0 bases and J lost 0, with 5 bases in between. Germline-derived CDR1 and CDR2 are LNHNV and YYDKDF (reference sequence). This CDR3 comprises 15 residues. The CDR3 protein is CATSRDRATNEKLFF. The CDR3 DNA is TGTGCCACCAGCAGAGATCGTGCAACTAATGAAAAACTGTTTTTT.

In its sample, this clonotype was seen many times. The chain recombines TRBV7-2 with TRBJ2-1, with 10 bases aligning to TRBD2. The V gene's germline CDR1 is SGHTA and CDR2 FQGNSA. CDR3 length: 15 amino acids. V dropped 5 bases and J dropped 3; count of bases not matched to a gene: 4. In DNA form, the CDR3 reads TGTGCCAGCAGCCGGAGGACTAGCGGCTACAATGAGCAGTTCTTC. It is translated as CASSRRTSGYNEQFF.

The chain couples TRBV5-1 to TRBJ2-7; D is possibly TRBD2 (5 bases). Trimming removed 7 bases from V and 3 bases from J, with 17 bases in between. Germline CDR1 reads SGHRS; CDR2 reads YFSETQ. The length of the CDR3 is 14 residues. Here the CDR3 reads CASCPAEPNYEQYF. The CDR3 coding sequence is TGCGCCAGCTGCCCAGCGGAGCCAAACTACGAGCAGTACTTC.

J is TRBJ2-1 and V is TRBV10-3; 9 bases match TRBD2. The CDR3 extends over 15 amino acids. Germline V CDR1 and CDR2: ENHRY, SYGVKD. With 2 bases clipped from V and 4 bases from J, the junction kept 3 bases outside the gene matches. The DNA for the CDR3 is TGTGCCATCAGTGAGGGCGGGAGGGGGTACAATGAGCAGTTCTTC. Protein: CAISEGGRGYNEQFF.

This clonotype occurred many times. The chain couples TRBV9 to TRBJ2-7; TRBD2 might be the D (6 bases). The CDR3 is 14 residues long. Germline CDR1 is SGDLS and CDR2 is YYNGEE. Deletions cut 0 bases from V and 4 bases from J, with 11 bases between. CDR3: CASSVAGGRYEQYF. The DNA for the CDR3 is TGTGCCAGCAGCGTAGCTGGGGGGAGGTACGAGCAGTACTTC. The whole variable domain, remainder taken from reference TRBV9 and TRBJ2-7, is DSGVTQTPKHLITATGQRVTLRCSPRSGDLSVYWYQQSLDQGLQFLIQYYNGEERAKGNILERFSAQQFPDLHSELNLSSLELGDSALYFCASSVAGGRYEQYFGPGTRLTVT.

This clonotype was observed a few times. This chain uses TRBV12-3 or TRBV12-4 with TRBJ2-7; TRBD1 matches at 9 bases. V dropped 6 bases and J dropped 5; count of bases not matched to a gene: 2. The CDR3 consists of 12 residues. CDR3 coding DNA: TGTGCCAGCAGGGGACAGGGTAACGAGCAGTACTTC. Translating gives CASRGQGNEQYF.

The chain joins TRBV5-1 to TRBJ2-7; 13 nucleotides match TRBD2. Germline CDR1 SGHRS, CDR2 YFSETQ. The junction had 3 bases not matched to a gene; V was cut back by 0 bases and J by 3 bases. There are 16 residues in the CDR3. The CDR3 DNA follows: TGCGCCAGCAGCTTGGGGGGACTAGCGGGATTCTACGAGCAGTACTTC. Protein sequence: CASSLGGLAGFYEQYF.

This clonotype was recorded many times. CDR3 sequence reads: CASSPASSRSNTEAFF. The CDR3 DNA is TGCGCCAGCAGCCCCGCGAGTAGCAGGTCGAACACTGAAGCTTTCTTT. This chain connects TRBV5-1 to TRBJ1-1, with D unresolved. Trimming removed 4 bases at V and 1 base at J, with 17 bases between. Per the germline V gene, CDR1 is SGHRS and CDR2 is YFSETQ. This CDR3 has 16 residues.

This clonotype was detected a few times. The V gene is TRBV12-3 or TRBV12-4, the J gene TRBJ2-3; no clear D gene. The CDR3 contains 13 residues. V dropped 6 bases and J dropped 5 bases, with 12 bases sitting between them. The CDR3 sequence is CASRNRRGDTQYF. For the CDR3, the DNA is TGTGCCAGCAGGAATAGGCGTGGAGATACGCAGTATTTT.

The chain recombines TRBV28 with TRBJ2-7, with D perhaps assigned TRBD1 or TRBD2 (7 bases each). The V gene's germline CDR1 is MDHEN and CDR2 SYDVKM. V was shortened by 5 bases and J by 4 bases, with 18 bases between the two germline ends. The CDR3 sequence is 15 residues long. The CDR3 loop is CASSLPDRDYYEQYF. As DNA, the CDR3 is TGTGCCAGCAGTCTGCCCGACAGGGACTATTACGAGCAGTACTTC. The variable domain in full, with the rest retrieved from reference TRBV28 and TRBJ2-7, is DVKVTQSSRYLVKRTGEKVFLECVQDMDHENMFWYRQDPGLGLRLIYFSYDVKMKEKGDIPEGYSVSREKKERFSLILESASTNQTSMYLCASSLPDRDYYEQYFGPGTRLTVT.

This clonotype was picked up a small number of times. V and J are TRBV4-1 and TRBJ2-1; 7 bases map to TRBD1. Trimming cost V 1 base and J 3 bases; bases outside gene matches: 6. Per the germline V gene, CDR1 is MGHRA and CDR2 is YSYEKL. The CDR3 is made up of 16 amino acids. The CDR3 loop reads CASSQGPGQLYNEQFF. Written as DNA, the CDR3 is TGCGCCAGCAGCCAAGGGCCGGGACAGCTCTACAATGAGCAGTTCTTC.

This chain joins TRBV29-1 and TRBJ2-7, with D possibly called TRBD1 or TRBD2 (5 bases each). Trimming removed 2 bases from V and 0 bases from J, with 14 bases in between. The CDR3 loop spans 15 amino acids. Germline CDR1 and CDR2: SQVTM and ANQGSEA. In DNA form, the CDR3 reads TGCAGCGTTGAACCTGCGACCGGGGCCTCCTACGAGCAGTACTTC. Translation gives CSVEPATGASYEQYF.

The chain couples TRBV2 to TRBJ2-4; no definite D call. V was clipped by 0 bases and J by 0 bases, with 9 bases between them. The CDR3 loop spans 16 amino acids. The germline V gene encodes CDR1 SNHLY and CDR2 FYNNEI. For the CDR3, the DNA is TGTGCCAGCAGTGAAGCGCTACAGCTAGCCAAAAACATTCAGTACTTC. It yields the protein CASSEALQLAKNIQYF.

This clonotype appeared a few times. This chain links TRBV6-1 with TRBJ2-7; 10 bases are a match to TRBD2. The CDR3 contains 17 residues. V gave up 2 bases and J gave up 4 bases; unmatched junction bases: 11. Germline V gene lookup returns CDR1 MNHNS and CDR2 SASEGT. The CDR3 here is CASSEFGLAAWDYEQYF. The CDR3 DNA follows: TGTGCCAGCAGTGAATTTGGACTAGCGGCCTGGGATTACGAGCAGTACTTC.

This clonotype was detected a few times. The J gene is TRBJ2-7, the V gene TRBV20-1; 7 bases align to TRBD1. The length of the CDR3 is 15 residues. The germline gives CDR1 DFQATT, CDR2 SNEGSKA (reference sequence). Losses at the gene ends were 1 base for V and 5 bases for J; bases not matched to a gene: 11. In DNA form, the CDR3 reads TGCAGTGCTAGAGCCCCAGGGGGAAATTTAGACGAGCAGTACTTC. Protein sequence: CSARAPGGNLDEQYF.

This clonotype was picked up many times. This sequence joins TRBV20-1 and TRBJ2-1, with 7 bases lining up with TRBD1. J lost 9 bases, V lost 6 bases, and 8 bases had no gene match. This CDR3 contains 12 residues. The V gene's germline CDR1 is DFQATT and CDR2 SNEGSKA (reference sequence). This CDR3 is CSATTGALEQFF. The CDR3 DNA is TGCAGTGCCACCACAGGGGCCCTTGAGCAGTTCTTC.

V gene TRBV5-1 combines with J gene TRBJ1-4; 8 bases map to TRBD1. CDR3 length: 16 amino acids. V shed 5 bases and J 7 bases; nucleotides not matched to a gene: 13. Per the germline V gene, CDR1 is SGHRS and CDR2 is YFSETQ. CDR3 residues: CASRTGPTGVVEKLFF. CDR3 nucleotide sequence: TGCGCCAGCAGGACGGGACCGACAGGGGTGGTTGAAAAACTGTTTTTT.

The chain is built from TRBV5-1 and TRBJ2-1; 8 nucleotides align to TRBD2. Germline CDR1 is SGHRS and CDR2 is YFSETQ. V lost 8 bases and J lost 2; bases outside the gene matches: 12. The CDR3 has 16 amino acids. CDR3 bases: TGCGCCAGACTTTGTTCGGGACTAGAGACCTACAATGAGCAGTTCTTC. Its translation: CARLCSGLETYNEQFF.

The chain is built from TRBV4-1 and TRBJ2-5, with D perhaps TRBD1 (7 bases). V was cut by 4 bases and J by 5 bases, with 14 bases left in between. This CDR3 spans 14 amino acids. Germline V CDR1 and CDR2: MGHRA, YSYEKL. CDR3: CASSPGGRVETQYF. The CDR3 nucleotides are TGCGCCAGCAGCCCAGGGGGGCGGGTGGAGACCCAGTACTTC.

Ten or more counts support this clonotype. This CDR3 is CASSFGSRTDTQYF. The CDR3 bases are TGCGCCAGCAGCTTCGGGTCCCGCACAGATACGCAGTATTTT. The gene calls are TRBV5-1 and TRBJ2-3; no clear D. Trimming shortened V by 2 bases and J by 1 base, and 8 bases separated the two germline ends. CDR1 is SGHRS, CDR2 YFSETQ, per germline. CDR3 length equals 14 residues. Drawing the rest from reference TRBV5-1 and TRBJ2-3, the complete variable domain is KAGVTQTPRYLIKTRGQQVTLSCSPISGHRSVSWYQQTPGQGLQFLFEYFSETQRNKGNFPGRFSGRQFSNSRSEMNVSTLELGDSALYLCASSFGSRTDTQYFGPGTRLTVL.

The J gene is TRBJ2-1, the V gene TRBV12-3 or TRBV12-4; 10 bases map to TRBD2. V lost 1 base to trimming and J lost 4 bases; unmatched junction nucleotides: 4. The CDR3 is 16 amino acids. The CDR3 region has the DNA TGTGCCAGCAGTTTAGGATGGACTAGCGGTTACAATGAGCAGTTCTTC. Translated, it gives CASSLGWTSGYNEQFF.

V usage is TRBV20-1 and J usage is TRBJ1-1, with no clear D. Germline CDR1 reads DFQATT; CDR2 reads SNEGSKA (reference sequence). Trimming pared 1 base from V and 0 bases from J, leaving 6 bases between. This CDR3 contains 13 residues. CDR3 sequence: CSARAGMNTEAFF. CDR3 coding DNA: TGCAGTGCTAGAGCGGGGATGAACACTGAAGCTTTCTTT.

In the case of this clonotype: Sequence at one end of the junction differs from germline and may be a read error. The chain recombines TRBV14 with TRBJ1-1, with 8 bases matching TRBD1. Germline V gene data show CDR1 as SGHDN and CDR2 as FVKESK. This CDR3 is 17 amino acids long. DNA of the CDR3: TGTTCCAGCAGCCAAGATTGGGGACAGGTCTTGAACACTGAAGCTTTCTTT. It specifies CSSSQDWGQVLNTEAFF.